Following are 32 T cell receptor beta chains from one sample sequenced in a study of CD8+ T cells in alopecia areata. The authors extracted RNA and reverse transcribed it into cDNA as the sequencing template. Repertoires were generated with immunoSEQ multiplex PCR, while TCRdb's copy carries only in-frame clones and drops some. This sample has 80,000 or so clones; around 66% occur once, and the top ten carry roughly a quarter. Documented treatment: oral pan-JAK inhibitor, 5-10 mg twice daily. Sequenced here: CD8+ T cells sorted from blood, sampled at week 24, from a patient treated with tofacitinib. The receptors here all came from a human donor with alopecia areata.

This rearrangement joins TRBV30 to TRBJ1-5, with a tentative D call TRBD1 (5 bases). There are 14 residues in the CDR3. Trimming removed 3 bases at V and 1 base at J, with 10 bases between. Germline V gene sequence: CDR1 GTSNPN, CDR2 SVGIG (reference sequence). The CDR3 protein is CAWSTGGSNQPQHF. CDR3 DNA: TGTGCCTGGAGCACAGGCGGCAGCAATCAGCCCCAGCATTTT.

This sequence joins TRBV7-9 and TRBJ2-1; D possibly uses TRBD1 or TRBD2 (5 bases each). Trimming pared 1 base from V and 0 bases from J, leaving 10 bases between. This CDR3 is built from 16 residues. CDR1 SEHNR and CDR2 FQNEAQ come from the germline V gene (reference sequence). In nucleotides, the CDR3 is TGTGCCAGCAGCTTAGGAGAGGGGAGCTCCTACAATGAGCAGTTCTTC. Translating it yields CASSLGEGSSYNEQFF. Variable domain in full (rest from reference TRBV7-9 and TRBJ2-1): DTGVSQNPRHKITKRGQNVTFRCDPISEHNRLYWYRQTLGQGPEFLTYFQNEAQLEKSRLLSDRFSAERPKGSFSTLEIQRTEQGDSAMYLCASSLGEGSSYNEQFFGPGTRLTVL.

The V call is TRBV6-1, the J call TRBJ1-1; D is ambiguous. The V end lost 2 bases, the J end lost 0 bases, and 13 bases lay between the germline ends. CDR1 MNHNS and CDR2 SASEGT come from the germline V gene. This CDR3 has 16 amino acids. CDR3 in DNA: TGTGCCAGCAGTGAACAGGTACTGGGGATGAACACTGAAGCTTTCTTT. As protein: CASSEQVLGMNTEAFF.

This chain links TRBV27 with TRBJ2-4; D unclear. V lost 0 bases to trimming and J lost 1 base, with 7 bases between them. The CDR3 is made up of 15 amino acids. Germline loops: CDR1 MNHEY, CDR2 SMNVEV (reference sequence). The CDR3 protein is CASSLSPSAKNIQYF. The CDR3 nucleotides are TGTGCCAGCAGTTTATCGCCCAGCGCCAAAAACATTCAGTACTTC.

The table lists this clone with a few counts. The chain links TRBV6-1 to TRBJ2-1; D unresolved. The CDR3 runs to 13 residues. V dropped 3 bases and J dropped 5 bases, with 8 bases sitting between them. Germline CDR1 and CDR2: MNHNS and SASEGT. As DNA, the CDR3 is TGTGCCAGCAGTGAGAGTAGCAACAATGAGCAGTTCTTC. It specifies CASSESSNNEQFF.

There are a few counts of this clone. The J gene is TRBJ2-5, the V gene TRBV4-3; D possibly corresponds to TRBD2 (6 bases). Gene TRBJ2-7 matches the end of the DNA better, so the J call may be wrong. Germline V gene lookup returns CDR1 LGHNA and CDR2 YSLEER. The CDR3 is 15 amino acids. For the CDR3, the DNA is TGCGCCAGCAGCCAAGGCCCCGGGGAGGCCTACGAGCAGTACTTC. Protein sequence: CASSQGPGEAYEQYF.

The chain employs TRBV5-1 and TRBJ2-3; D is unclear. CDR1 and CDR2 from the germline V gene are SGHRS and YFSETQ. V lost 4 bases and J 0 bases, leaving 3 bases between the germline ends. The CDR3 extends over 12 amino acids. The CDR3 reads CASSGSTDTQYF. The CDR3 bases are TGCGCCAGCAGCGGGAGCACAGATACGCAGTATTTT.

The chain couples TRBV7-9 to TRBJ2-5; TRBD1 aligns across 7 bases. The CDR3 sequence is 15 residues long. J was trimmed by 5 bases and V by 7 bases; bases with no gene match: 13. Per germline, CDR1 SEHNR and CDR2 FQNEAQ (reference sequence). CDR3 sequence: CASNPSAGTDETQYF. CDR3 DNA: TGTGCCAGCAACCCCTCCGCCGGGACAGATGAGACCCAGTACTTC.

This rearrangement joins TRBV7-9 to TRBJ2-2; no clear D gene. V lost 3 bases, J lost 0 bases, and 5 bases lay in between. This CDR3 has 14 amino acids. CDR1 and CDR2 from the germline V gene are SEHNR and FQNEAQ (reference sequence). CDR3 protein: CASSFSSNTGELFF. CDR3 nucleotide sequence: TGTGCCAGCAGCTTTTCCTCGAACACCGGGGAGCTGTTTTTT.

The J gene is TRBJ2-7, the V gene TRBV30, with D perhaps matching TRBD2 (5 bases). Trimming shortened V by 0 bases and J by 0 bases, and 6 bases separated the two germline ends. Germline assignment: CDR1 GTSNPN and CDR2 SVGIG (reference sequence). The CDR3 runs 13 residues. For the CDR3, the DNA is TGTGCCTGGAGTGTGGGAGTCTCCTACGAGCAGTACTTC. Its translation is CAWSVGVSYEQYF.

This clone was observed a handful of times. The chain links TRBV7-9 to TRBJ1-4; TRBD1 matches at 9 bases. Germline assignment: CDR1 SEHNR and CDR2 FQNEAQ (reference sequence). V gave up 4 bases and J gave up 7 bases; unmatched junction bases: 7. This CDR3 has 15 residues. The CDR3 loop reads CASSYTGTGFEKLFF. The CDR3 DNA reads TGTGCCAGCAGCTATACCGGGACAGGGTTTGAAAAACTGTTTTTT.

The genes are TRBV5-1 and TRBJ2-6; 7 bases align to TRBD1. Germline V gives CDR1 SGHRS, CDR2 YFSETQ. CDR3 length: 17 amino acids. After removal of 3 bases from V and 0 bases from J, the junction contained 6 bases not matched to a gene. Here the CDR3 reads CASSWTGQVSGANVLTF. The CDR3 DNA reads as TGCGCCAGCAGCTGGACAGGACAGGTCTCTGGGGCCAACGTCCTGACTTTC.

This chain connects TRBV7-9 to TRBJ2-7; D tentatively fits TRBD1 or TRBD2 (5 bases each). V lost 1 base to trimming and J lost 3 bases, with 10 bases between them. The germline gives CDR1 SEHNR, CDR2 FQNEAQ (reference sequence). The CDR3 covers 14 residues. In DNA, the CDR3 is TGTGCCAGCAGCTTAGAGGGACCCTTCTACGAGCAGTACTTC. Encoded protein: CASSLEGPFYEQYF. The full variable domain, its missing parts supplied by reference TRBV7-9 and TRBJ2-7, is DTGVSQNPRHKITKRGQNVTFRCDPISEHNRLYWYRQTLGQGPEFLTYFQNEAQLEKSRLLSDRFSAERPKGSFSTLEIQRTEQGDSAMYLCASSLEGPFYEQYFGPGTRLTVT.

The chain carries TRBV4-1 and TRBJ2-7; D is possibly TRBD2 (6 bases). The germline gives CDR1 MGHRA, CDR2 YSYEKL. V gave up 0 bases and J gave up 0 bases, with 9 bases separating them. The CDR3 is 15 residues long. The CDR3 region is CASSQEREYSYEQYF. DNA for the CDR3: TGCGCCAGCAGCCAAGAGCGGGAATACTCCTACGAGCAGTACTTC.

The V gene is TRBV27, the J gene TRBJ2-7, with 9 bases that match TRBD2. This CDR3 is 13 amino acids long. V lost 11 bases to trimming and J lost 1 base; unmatched junction nucleotides: 6. From germline, CDR1 is MNHEY and CDR2 SMNVEV (reference sequence). The CDR3 region is CAAREGRSYEQYF. The CDR3 DNA is TGTGCCGCGCGGGAGGGCCGATCCTACGAGCAGTACTTC.

This chain connects TRBV9 to TRBJ1-2; the D gene is possibly TRBD1 (6 bases). Trimming left V 3 bases short and J 4 bases short, with 16 bases between. The germline V gene has CDR1 SGDLS and CDR2 YYNGEE. This CDR3 contains 15 residues. The chain's CDR3 is CASSAYREHGYGYTF. In nucleotides, the CDR3 is TGTGCCAGCAGCGCATACAGGGAGCATGGCTATGGCTACACCTTC.

The CDR3 DNA reads as TGTGCCAGCAGTTTATCTCTAGCGGCCTTTTACAATGAGCAGTTCTTC. Translated, it gives CASSLSLAAFYNEQFF. The chain employs TRBV28 and TRBJ2-1, with 7 bases fitting TRBD2. Looked up from germline, CDR1 is MDHEN and CDR2 is SYDVKM. With 1 base clipped from V and 4 bases from J, the junction kept 7 bases outside the gene matches. This CDR3 has 16 amino acids.

A single count supports this clone. The gene calls are TRBV4-3 and TRBJ2-3, with D perhaps being TRBD1 or TRBD2 (5 bases each). The germline V and J ends were trimmed by 0 bases and 2 bases, with 12 bases remaining between them. This CDR3 comprises 16 residues. The germline gives CDR1 LGHNA, CDR2 YSLEER. The CDR3 bases are TGCGCCAGCAGCCAAGATGTCAACGGGGCCACAGATACGCAGTATTTT. Translating gives CASSQDVNGATDTQYF.

This clone was seen a handful of times. This rearrangement joins TRBV27 to TRBJ2-3; possible D gene TRBD2, 5 bases. Looked up from germline, CDR1 is MNHEY and CDR2 is SMNVEV (reference sequence). Trimming took off 7 bases at V and 6 bases at J, with 11 bases between the two ends. The CDR3 length is 12 residues. The CDR3 DNA follows: TGTGCCAGCACCAATAGCGCGGATACGCAGTATTTT. Its protein product is CASTNSADTQYF.

V and J are TRBV27 and TRBJ1-2, with TRBD1 as a possible D gene (6 bases). The V gene lost 7 bases and the J gene lost 0 bases, with 24 bases spanning the gap. This CDR3 has 18 residues. The V gene's germline CDR1 is MNHEY and CDR2 SMNVEV (reference sequence). As DNA, the CDR3 is TGTGCCAGCACCATGAGGGCGGGGGCCAGACCGCCTAACTATGGCTACACCTTC. As protein: CASTMRAGARPPNYGYTF.

In nucleotides, the CDR3 is TGCGCCAGCAGCTATGGAAAGGGGAGCTCCTACGAGCAGTACTTC. Amino acid sequence: CASSYGKGSSYEQYF. The genes are TRBV5-1 and TRBJ2-7; D is possibly TRBD1 or TRBD2 (5 bases each). Per germline, CDR1 SGHRS and CDR2 YFSETQ. V lost 3 bases, J lost 0 bases, and 13 bases lay in between. The CDR3 runs to 15 residues.

This sequence joins TRBV7-2 and TRBJ1-2, with D possibly TRBD1 on 5 matching bases. Per the germline V gene, CDR1 is SGHTA and CDR2 is FQGNSA. The CDR3 has 14 amino acids. The V end lost 0 bases, the J end lost 8 bases, and 13 bases lay between the germline ends. The DNA of the CDR3 is TGTGCCAGCAGCTTAGCGCAAGGGGAACGGGGCTACACCTTC. The encoded protein is CASSLAQGERGYTF.

The chain joins TRBV30 to TRBJ2-1, with D possibly matching TRBD2 (6 bases). Germline lookup yields CDR1 GTSNPN and CDR2 SVGIG (reference sequence). The V end lost 4 bases, the J end lost 5 bases, and 15 bases lay between the germline ends. The CDR3 totals 14 residues. The CDR3: CAWNRVGGDNEQFF. The CDR3 coding sequence is TGTGCCTGGAATAGGGTGGGGGGAGACAATGAGCAGTTCTTC.

At least ten counts were recorded for this clone. This same CDR3 is encoded by further DNA sequences in the sample. The chain carries TRBV28 and TRBJ2-1; unclear D gene. Germline CDR1 MDHEN, CDR2 SYDVKM. This CDR3 has 12 amino acids. V dropped 3 bases and J dropped 4 bases, with 4 bases sitting between them. CDR3: CASSFGYNEQFF. The CDR3 nucleotides are TGTGCCAGCAGTTTCGGGTACAATGAGCAGTTCTTC.

V is TRBV4-1 and J is TRBJ2-7; maybe TRBD2 (7 bases). The germline CDR1 and CDR2 sequences are MGHRA and YSYEKL. The CDR3 has 17 residues. V lost 2 bases to trimming and J lost 4 bases, with 21 bases between them. CDR3 residues: CASSQTSNPGGSYEQYF. As DNA, the CDR3 is TGCGCCAGCAGCCAAACCTCGAATCCGGGGGGCTCGTACGAGCAGTACTTC.

The chain is built from TRBV5-4 and TRBJ2-7; 7 bases line up with TRBD1. With V trimmed by 4 bases and J by 5 bases, 12 bases remained unmatched. Germline assignment: CDR1 SGHNT and CDR2 YYREEE (reference sequence). This CDR3 spans 15 amino acids. In DNA, the CDR3 is TGTGCCAGCAGCCTTATGACAGGGTCGATAGACGAGCAGTACTTC. Translating it yields CASSLMTGSIDEQYF. The whole variable domain, filled in from reference TRBV5-4 and TRBJ2-7, reads ETGVTQSPTHLIKTRGQQVTLRCSSQSGHNTVSWYQQALGQGPQFIFQYYREEENGRGNFPPRFSGLQFPNYSSELNVNALELDDSALYLCASSLMTGSIDEQYFGPGTRLTVT.

The chain employs TRBV30 and TRBJ1-5; 7 positions match TRBD1. Trimming at V came to 4 bases and at J to 8 bases, leaving 5 bases not matched to a gene. CDR3 size: 12 residues. The germline CDR1 and CDR2 sequences are GTSNPN and SVGIG (reference sequence). The CDR3 DNA reads TGTGCCTGGAATCGACAGGGAGAGCCCCAGCATTTT. It yields the protein CAWNRQGEPQHF. Supplemented by reference TRBV30 and TRBJ1-5, the full variable domain reads SQTIHQWPATLVQPVGSPLSLECTVEGTSNPNLYWYRQAAGRGLQLLFYSVGIGQISSEVPQNLSASRPQDRQFILSSKKLLLSDSGFYLCAWNRQGEPQHFGDGTRLSIL.

The chain carries TRBV7-8 and TRBJ2-5, with 10 positions matching TRBD2. The length of the CDR3 is 16 residues. The germline CDR1 and CDR2 sequences are SGHVS and FQNEAQ. Trimming removed 1 base from V and 4 bases from J; junction bases left unmatched: 6. This CDR3 reads CASSLVSRTSGETQYF. The CDR3 DNA reads TGTGCCAGCAGCTTAGTTTCGAGGACTAGCGGAGAGACCCAGTACTTC.

V gene TRBV19 combines with J gene TRBJ2-2; D uncertain. Trimming took off 7 bases at V and 4 bases at J, with 10 bases between the two ends. The CDR3 sequence is 13 residues long. Germline CDR1 reads LNHDA; CDR2 reads SQIVND (reference sequence). CDR3 nucleotides: TGTGCCAGTACCCAGTCCCTCACCGGGGAGCTGTTTTTT. It specifies CASTQSLTGELFF.

This clone was observed a handful of times. A much larger clone lies one base from this, so it may be a read error. Additional DNA sequences in this sample encode the identical CDR3. The chain recombines TRBV7-6 with TRBJ2-1; D unresolved. From germline, CDR1 is SGHVS and CDR2 FNYEAQ. Trimming cost V 3 bases and J 6 bases, with 3 bases left between them. The CDR3 is made up of 11 amino acids. CDR3 DNA: TGTGCCAGCAGCTTGAGCAATGAGCAGTTCTTC. The encoded protein is CASSLSNEQFF.

This chain connects TRBV30 to TRBJ2-7; TRBD1 might be the D (5 bases). This CDR3 spans 14 amino acids. Germline V gives CDR1 GTSNPN, CDR2 SVGIG (reference sequence). V lost 3 bases, J lost 1 base, and 13 bases lay in between. CDR3 in amino acids: CAWSRGQGSYEQYF. CDR3 DNA: TGTGCCTGGAGCCGCGGACAAGGATCCTACGAGCAGTACTTC.

The CDR3 loop reads CASSPSGLDSTDTQYF. The CDR3 DNA reads TGTGCCAGCAGCCCTAGCGGCCTGGATAGCACAGATACGCAGTATTTT. The V and J genes are TRBV28 and TRBJ2-3; 7 bases fit TRBD2. This CDR3 region has 16 residues. V gave up 6 bases and J gave up 0 bases; unmatched junction bases: 9. Germline lookup yields CDR1 MDHEN and CDR2 SYDVKM. Full variable domain (missing parts from reference TRBV28 and TRBJ2-3): DVKVTQSSRYLVKRTGEKVFLECVQDMDHENMFWYRQDPGLGLRLIYFSYDVKMKEKGDIPEGYSVSREKKERFSLILESASTNQTSMYLCASSPSGLDSTDTQYFGPGTRLTVL.